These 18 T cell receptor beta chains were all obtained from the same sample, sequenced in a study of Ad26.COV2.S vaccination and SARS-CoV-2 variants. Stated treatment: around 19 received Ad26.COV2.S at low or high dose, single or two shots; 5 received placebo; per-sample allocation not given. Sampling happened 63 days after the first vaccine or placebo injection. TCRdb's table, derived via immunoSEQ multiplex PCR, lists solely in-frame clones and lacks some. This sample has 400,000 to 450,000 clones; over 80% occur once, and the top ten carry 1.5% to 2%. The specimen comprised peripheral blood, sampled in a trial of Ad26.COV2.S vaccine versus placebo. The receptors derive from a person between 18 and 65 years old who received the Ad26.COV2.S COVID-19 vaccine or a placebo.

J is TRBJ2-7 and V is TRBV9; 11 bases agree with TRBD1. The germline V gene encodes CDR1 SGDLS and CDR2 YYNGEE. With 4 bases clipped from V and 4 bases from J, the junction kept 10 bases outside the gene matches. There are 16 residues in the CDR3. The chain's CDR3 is CASSSSYGQGAYEQYF. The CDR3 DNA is TGTGCCAGCAGCTCCAGCTACGGACAGGGGGCATACGAGCAGTACTTC.

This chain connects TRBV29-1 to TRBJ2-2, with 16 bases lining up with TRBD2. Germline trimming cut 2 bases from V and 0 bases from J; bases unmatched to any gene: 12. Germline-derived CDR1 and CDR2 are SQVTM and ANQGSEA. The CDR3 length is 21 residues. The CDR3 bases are TGCAGCGTTGAATTCGGGACTAGCGGGGGGGCCCCTAAATCGAACACCGGGGAGCTGTTTTTT. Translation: CSVEFGTSGGAPKSNTGELFF.

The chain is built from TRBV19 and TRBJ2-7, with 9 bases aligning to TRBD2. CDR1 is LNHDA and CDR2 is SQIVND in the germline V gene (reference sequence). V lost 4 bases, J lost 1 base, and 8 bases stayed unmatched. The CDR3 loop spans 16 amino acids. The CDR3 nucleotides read TGTGCCAGTAGTACCGGAAATAGCGGGGGATCCTACGAGCAGTACTTC. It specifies CASSTGNSGGSYEQYF.

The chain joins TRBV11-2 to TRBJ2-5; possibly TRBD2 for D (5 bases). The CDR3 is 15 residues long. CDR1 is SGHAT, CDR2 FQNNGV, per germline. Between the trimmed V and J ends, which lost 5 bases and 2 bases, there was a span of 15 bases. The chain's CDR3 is CASSIIRGPQETQYF. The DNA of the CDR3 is TGTGCCAGCAGCATAATCCGGGGTCCGCAAGAGACCCAGTACTTC.

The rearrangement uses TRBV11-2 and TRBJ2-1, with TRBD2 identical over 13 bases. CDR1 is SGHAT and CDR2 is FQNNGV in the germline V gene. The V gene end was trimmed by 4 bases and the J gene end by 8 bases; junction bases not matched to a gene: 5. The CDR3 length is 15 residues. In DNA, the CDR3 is TGTGCCAGCAGCTCACTAGCGGGGGGGAGATATGAGCAGTTCTTC. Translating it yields CASSSLAGGRYEQFF. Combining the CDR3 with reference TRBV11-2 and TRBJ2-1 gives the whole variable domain EAGVAQSPRYKIIEKRQSVAFWCNPISGHATLYWYQQILGQGPKLLIQFQNNGVVDDSQLPKDRFSAERLKGVDSTLKIQPAKLEDSAVYLCASSSLAGGRYEQFFGPGTRLTVL.

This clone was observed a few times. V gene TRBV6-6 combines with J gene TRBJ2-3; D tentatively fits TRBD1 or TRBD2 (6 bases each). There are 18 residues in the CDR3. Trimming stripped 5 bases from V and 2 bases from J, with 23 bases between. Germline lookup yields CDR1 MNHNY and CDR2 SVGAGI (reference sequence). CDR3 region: CASSLSSGGGTFTDTQYF. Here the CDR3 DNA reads TGTGCCAGCAGTCTCTCCTCAGGAGGGGGGACGTTCACAGATACGCAGTATTTT.

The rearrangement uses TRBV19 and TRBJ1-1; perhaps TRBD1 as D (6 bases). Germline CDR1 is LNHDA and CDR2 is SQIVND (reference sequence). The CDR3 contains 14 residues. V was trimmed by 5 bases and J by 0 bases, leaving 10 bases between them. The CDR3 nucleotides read TGTGCCAGTAGTCCGACAGGAATGAACACTGAAGCTTTCTTT. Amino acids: CASSPTGMNTEAFF.

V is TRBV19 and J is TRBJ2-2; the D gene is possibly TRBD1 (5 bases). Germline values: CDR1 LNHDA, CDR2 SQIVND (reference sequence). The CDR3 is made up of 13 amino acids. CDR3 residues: CAVQDLNTGELFF. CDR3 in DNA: TGTGCGGTACAGGACCTAAACACCGGGGAGCTGTTTTTT.

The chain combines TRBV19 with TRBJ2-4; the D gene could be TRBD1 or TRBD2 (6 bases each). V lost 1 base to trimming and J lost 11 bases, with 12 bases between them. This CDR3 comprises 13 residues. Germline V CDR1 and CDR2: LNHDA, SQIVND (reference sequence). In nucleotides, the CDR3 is TGTGCCAGTAGTATAGGTAAAGGGGGGCTTCAGTACTTC. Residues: CASSIGKGGLQYF.

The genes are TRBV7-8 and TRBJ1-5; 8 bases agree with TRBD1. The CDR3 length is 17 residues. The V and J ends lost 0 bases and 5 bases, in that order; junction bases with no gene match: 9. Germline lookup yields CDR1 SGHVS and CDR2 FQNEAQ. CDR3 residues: CASSLAPTPGQDQPQHF. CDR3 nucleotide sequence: TGTGCCAGCAGCTTAGCTCCTACACCGGGACAGGATCAGCCCCAGCATTTT.

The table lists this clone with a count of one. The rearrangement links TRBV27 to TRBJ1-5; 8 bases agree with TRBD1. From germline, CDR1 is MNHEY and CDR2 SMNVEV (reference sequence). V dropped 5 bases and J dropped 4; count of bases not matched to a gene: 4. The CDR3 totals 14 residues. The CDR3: CASSPRTGNQPQHF. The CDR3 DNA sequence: TGTGCCAGCAGTCCTCGGACAGGGAATCAGCCCCAGCATTTT.

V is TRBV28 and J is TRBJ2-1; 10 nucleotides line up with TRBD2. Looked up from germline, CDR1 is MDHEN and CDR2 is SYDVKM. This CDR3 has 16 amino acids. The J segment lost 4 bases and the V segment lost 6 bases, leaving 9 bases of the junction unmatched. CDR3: CASSSRLAGAYNEQFF. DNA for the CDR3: TGTGCCAGCAGCTCCAGACTAGCGGGCGCGTACAATGAGCAGTTCTTC.

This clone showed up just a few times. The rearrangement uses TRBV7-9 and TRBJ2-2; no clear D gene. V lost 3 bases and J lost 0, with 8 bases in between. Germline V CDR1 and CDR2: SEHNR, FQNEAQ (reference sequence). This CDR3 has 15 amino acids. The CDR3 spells CASSFIRPNTGELFF. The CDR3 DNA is TGTGCCAGCAGCTTCATCCGACCGAACACCGGGGAGCTGTTTTTT.

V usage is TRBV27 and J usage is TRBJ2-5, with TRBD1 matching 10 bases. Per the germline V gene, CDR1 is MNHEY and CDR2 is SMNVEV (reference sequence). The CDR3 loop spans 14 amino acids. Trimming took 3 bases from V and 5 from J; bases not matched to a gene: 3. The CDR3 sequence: CASSLDRGRETQYF. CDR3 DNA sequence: TGTGCCAGCAGTTTGGACAGGGGGAGGGAGACCCAGTACTTC.

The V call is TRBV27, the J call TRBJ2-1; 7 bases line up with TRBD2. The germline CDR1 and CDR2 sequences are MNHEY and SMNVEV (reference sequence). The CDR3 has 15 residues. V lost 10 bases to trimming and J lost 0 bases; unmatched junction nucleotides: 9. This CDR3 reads CATTGGASSYNEQFF. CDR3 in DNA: TGTGCCACTACGGGAGGCGCCAGCTCCTACAATGAGCAGTTCTTC.

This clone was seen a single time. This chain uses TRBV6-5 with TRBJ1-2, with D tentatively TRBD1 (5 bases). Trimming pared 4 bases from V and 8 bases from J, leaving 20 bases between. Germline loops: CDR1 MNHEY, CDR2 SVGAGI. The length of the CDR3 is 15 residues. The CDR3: CASSWTSGGAKGYTF. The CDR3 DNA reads TGTGCCAGCAGTTGGACCTCAGGAGGGGCTAAGGGCTACACCTTC.

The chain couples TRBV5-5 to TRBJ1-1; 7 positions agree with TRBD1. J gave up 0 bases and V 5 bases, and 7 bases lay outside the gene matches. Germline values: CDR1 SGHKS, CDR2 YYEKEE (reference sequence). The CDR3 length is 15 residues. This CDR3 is CASRQTTGLNTEAFF. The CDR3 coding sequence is TGTGCCAGCAGACAAACGACAGGGTTGAACACTGAAGCTTTCTTT.

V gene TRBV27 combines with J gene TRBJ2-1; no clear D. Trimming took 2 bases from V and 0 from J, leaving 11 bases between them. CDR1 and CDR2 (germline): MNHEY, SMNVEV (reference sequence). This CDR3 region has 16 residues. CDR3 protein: CASSLPLGSSYNEQFF. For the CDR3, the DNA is TGTGCCAGCAGTTTACCTCTGGGATCCTCCTACAATGAGCAGTTCTTC.